The clone carrying this T cell receptor (beta chain) was seen many times. Antigen: not known. Germline V CDR1 and CDR2: DFQATT, SNEGSKA (reference sequence). V shed 2 bases and J 4 bases; nucleotides not matched to a gene: 1. The CDR3 is 12 residues long. Two rounds of multiplex PCR amplified TCR beta CDR3 from genomic DNA. Primers were specific to each TRBV and TRBJ gene in first-round PCR. During the second PCR round, universal primers were used. TCRdb re-called the multiplex PCR reads with MiXCR, one entry per CDR3 protein. Of around 13,000 distinct CDR3 sequences listed, just under 30% were seen once; the top ten hold around 15%. These data belong to a study of prognosis after radiotherapy for stage I lung cancer. Study results and caveats: Lower Shannon entropy values were found after stereotactic body radiation therapy in patients who developed distant metastases. It was not determined whether the expanded TCR clones were tumor-specific.

This chain uses TRBV20-1 with TRBJ2-5, with TRBD2 matching over 7 bases. This receptor was taken from a donor aged 50 or older with non-small cell lung cancer. The source material was PBMCs, sampled before or after stereotactic body radiation therapy (not recorded which). DNA of the CDR3: TGCAGTGCTAGAATAGCGGGAGAGACCCAGTACTTC. Translated, it gives CSARIAGETQYF.